This T cell receptor (beta chain) was identified during a study of spatial heterogeneity in lung cancer. Study information: Untreated early-stage non-small cell lung cancer patients, roughly 72 in total, were the donors. PBMC collected at follow-up were sequenced when available, a median of roughly two years after resection.

The time point denotes: blood at routine non-recurrence follow-up after resection. Unsorted whole RNA from tumor, nontumor lung or frozen PBMC underwent sequencing. TCRdb used MiXCR to reprocess the 5' RACE reads, holding one entry per CDR3 protein. The data show about 43,000 distinct CDR3 sequences, with approximately 22% seen just once and more than 7% held by the top ten. Trimming stripped 0 bases from V and 2 bases from J, with 11 bases between. The CDR3 consists of 15 residues. Germline values: CDR1 LGHDT, CDR2 YNNKEL (reference sequence). The rearrangement uses TRBV3-1 and TRBJ2-7; TRBD2 might be the D (6 bases). The sequence was obtained from a female donor with early-stage non-small cell lung cancer. The specimen comprised PBMCs, sampled at follow-up. As DNA, the CDR3 is TGTGCCAGCAGCCAAGACATTAGCGGAGCCTACGAGCAGTACTTC. Its translation is CASSQDISGAYEQYF.